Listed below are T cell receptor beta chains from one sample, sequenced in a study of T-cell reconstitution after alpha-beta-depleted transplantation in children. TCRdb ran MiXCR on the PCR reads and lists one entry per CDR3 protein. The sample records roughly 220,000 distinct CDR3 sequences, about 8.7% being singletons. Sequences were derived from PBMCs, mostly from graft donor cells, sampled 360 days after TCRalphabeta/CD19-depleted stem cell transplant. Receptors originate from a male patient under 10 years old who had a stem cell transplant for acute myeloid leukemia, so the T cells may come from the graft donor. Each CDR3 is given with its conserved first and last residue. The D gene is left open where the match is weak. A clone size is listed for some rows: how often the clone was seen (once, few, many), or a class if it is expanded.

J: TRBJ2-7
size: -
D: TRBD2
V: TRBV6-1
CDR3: CASQGELAGAEQYF
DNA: TGTGCCAGCCAAGGGGAACTAGCGGGAGCCGAGCAGTACTTC

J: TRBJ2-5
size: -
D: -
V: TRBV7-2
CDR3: CASSRRLALQETQYF
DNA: TGTGCCAGCAGCCGCCGCCTAGCATTGCAAGAGACCCAGTACTTC

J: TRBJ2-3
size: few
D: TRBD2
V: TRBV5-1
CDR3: CASSLAKASGGVDTQYF
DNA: TGCGCCAGCAGCTTGGCCAAAGCTAGCGGGGGAGTCGATACGCAGTATTTT

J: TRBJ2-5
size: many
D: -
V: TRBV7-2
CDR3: CASSFVETQYF
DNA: TGTGCCAGCAGCTTCGTGGAGACCCAGTACTTC

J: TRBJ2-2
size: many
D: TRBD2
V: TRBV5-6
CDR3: CASSFSGGRTGELFF
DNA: TGTGCCAGCAGCTTTAGCGGGGGGAGAACCGGGGAGCTGTTTTTT

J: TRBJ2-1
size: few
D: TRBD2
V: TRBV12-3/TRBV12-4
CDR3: CASSPQVGAGVHNEQFF
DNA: TGTGCCAGCAGCCCCCAGGTGGGAGCGGGAGTCCACAATGAGCAGTTCTTC

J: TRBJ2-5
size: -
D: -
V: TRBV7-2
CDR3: CASSLWGETQYF
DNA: TGTGCCAGCAGCTTATGGGGGGAGACCCAGTACTTC

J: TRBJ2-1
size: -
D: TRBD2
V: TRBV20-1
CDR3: CSARRTSGRTFYEQFF
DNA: TGCAGTGCTAGAAGGACTAGCGGGAGGACCTTTTATGAGCAGTTCTTC

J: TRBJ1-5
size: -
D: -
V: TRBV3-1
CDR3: CASSQGSINQPQHF
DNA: TGTGCCAGCAGCCAGGGCAGTATCAATCAGCCCCAGCATTTT

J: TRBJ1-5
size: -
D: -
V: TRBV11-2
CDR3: CASSLDRGGDSNQPQHF
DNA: TGTGCCAGCAGCTTAGACAGGGGAGGAGATAGCAATCAGCCCCAGCATTTT

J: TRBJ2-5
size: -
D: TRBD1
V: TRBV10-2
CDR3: CASSIGPAGQGETQYF
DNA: TGCGCCAGCAGTATTGGGCCGGCGGGACAGGGGGAGACCCAGTACTTC

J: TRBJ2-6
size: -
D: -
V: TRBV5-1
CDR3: CASSSGFLAQNSGANVLTF
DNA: TGCGCCAGCAGCTCTGGCTTCCTTGCCCAGAACTCTGGGGCCAACGTCCTGACTTTC

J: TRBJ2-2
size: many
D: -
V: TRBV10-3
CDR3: CAISEQANTGELFF
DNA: TGTGCCATCAGTGAGCAGGCGAACACCGGGGAGCTGTTTTTT

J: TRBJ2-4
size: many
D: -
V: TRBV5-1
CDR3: CASSLDRAKNIQYF
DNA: TGCGCCAGCAGCTTGGACAGGGCCAAAAACATTCAGTACTTC

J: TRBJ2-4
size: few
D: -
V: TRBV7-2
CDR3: CASTIATKNIQYF
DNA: TGTGCCAGCACCATAGCCACCAAAAACATTCAGTACTTC

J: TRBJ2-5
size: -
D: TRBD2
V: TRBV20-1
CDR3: CSARGTSANQETQYF
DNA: TGCAGTGCTAGAGGTACTAGCGCCAACCAAGAGACCCAGTACTTC

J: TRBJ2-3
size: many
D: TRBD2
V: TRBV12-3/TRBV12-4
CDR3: CASSSPTSTSTDTQYF
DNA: TGTGCCAGCAGTTCCCCGACTAGCACAAGCACAGATACGCAGTATTTT

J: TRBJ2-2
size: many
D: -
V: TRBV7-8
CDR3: CASSVQRINTGELFF
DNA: TGTGCCAGCAGCGTGCAGAGAATTAACACCGGGGAGCTGTTTTTT

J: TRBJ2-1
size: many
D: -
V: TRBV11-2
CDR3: CASSSGPLSYNEQFF
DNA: TGTGCCAGCAGCTCCGGACCGCTCTCCTACAATGAGCAGTTCTTC

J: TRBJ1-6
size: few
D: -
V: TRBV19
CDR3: CASSIAEGSPLHF
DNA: TGTGCCAGTAGTATCGCGGAGGGTTCACCCCTCCACTTT

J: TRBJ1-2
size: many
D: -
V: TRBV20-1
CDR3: CSAKAAGVRNYGYTF
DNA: TGCAGTGCTAAAGCCGCGGGGGTGAGAAACTATGGCTACACCTTC

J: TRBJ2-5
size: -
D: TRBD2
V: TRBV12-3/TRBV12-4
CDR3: CASSFGLAGVLKTQYF
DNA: TGTGCCAGCAGTTTCGGACTAGCGGGAGTTCTGAAGACCCAGTACTTC

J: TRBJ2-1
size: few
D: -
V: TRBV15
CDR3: CATSRGERPPLYF
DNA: TGTGCCACCAGCAGAGGGGAGCGGCCTCCCCTCTACTTC

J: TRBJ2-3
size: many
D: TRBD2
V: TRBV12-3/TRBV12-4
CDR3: CASSSSSGGVSGTDTQYF
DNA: TGTGCCAGCAGTTCCTCTAGCGGGGGGGTGTCAGGCACAGATACGCAGTATTTT

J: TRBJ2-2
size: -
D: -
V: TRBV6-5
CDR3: CASSYIREAGELFF
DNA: TGTGCCAGCAGTTACATCAGGGAGGCCGGGGAGCTGTTTTTT

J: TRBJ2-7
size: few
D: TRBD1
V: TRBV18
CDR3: CASSPRDSTYEQYF
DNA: TGTGCCAGCTCACCACGGGACAGCACCTACGAGCAGTACTTC

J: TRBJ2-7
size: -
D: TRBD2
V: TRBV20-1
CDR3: CSARGASGTSGQYF
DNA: TGCAGTGCTAGAGGGGCCAGCGGGACTAGCGGGCAGTACTTC

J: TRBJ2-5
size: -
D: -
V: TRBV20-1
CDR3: CSANRQEGAETQYF
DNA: TGCAGTGCTAACAGACAGGAGGGTGCGGAGACCCAGTACTTC

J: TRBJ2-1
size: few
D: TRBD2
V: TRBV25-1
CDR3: CASSEMWRELNEQFF
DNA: TGTGCCAGCAGTGAAATGTGGCGGGAGTTGAATGAGCAGTTCTTC

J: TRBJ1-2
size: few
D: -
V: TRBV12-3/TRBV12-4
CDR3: CASGLRRSYGYTF
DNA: TGTGCCAGCGGGCTGAGGCGGTCCTATGGCTACACCTTC